One sample yielded the 8 T cell receptor beta chains listed below, sequenced in a study of T-cell reconstitution after alpha-beta-depleted transplantation in children. As it was prepared, the TCRbeta library received unique molecular identifiers. From the PCR reads, TCRdb called clonotypes with MiXCR, one entry per CDR3 protein. This sample has 900,000 or so distinct CDR3 sequences; roughly 15% occur once, and the top ten carry just under 5%. The source material was PBMCs, mostly from graft donor cells, sampled 360 days after TCRalphabeta/CD19-depleted stem cell transplant. These receptors were taken from a male patient aged 10 to 17 who had a stem cell transplant for acute lymphoblastic leukemia, so the T cells may come from the graft donor.

V usage is TRBV5-1 and J usage is TRBJ2-1; 12 positions match TRBD2. With 0 bases clipped from V and 0 bases from J, the junction kept 7 bases outside the gene matches. The CDR3 runs 19 residues. Germline CDR1 and CDR2: SGHRS and YFSETQ. CDR3 DNA: TGCGCCAGCAGCTTGGCCCTAGCGGGAGGGCCCTACTCCTACAATGAGCAGTTCTTC. Translating gives CASSLALAGGPYSYNEQFF.

The chain combines TRBV18 with TRBJ1-5, with TRBD1 as a possible D gene (6 bases). V gave up 4 bases and J gave up 3 bases, with 16 bases separating them. Germline V gene data show CDR1 as KGHSH and CDR2 as LQKENI. This CDR3 contains 16 residues. Here the CDR3 reads CASSRFPDRINQPQHF. CDR3 in DNA: TGTGCCAGCTCACGTTTCCCCGACAGGATCAATCAGCCCCAGCATTTT.

V usage is TRBV5-1 and J usage is TRBJ1-1; no reliable D call. This CDR3 is 17 amino acids long. Germline CDR1 and CDR2: SGHRS and YFSETQ. The V and J ends lost 4 bases and 0 bases respectively, with 19 bases between them. The CDR3 coding sequence is TGCGCCAGCAGCCCCTCCGCCCTCAGAGGTCTGAACACTGAAGCTTTCTTT. Amino acids: CASSPSALRGLNTEAFF.

This clonotype was seen repeatedly, ten times or more. This chain links TRBV29-1 with TRBJ1-1; 7 nucleotides line up with TRBD1. Germline loops: CDR1 SQVTM, CDR2 ANQGSEA. This CDR3 spans 16 amino acids. With V trimmed by 4 bases and J by 0 bases, 11 bases remained unmatched. This chain's CDR3 is CSVVGGTDIMNTEAFF. The CDR3 DNA is TGCAGCGTTGTTGGTGGGACAGACATTATGAACACTGAAGCTTTCTTT. Full variable domain (missing parts from reference TRBV29-1 and TRBJ1-1): SAVISQKPSRDICQRGTSLTIQCQVDSQVTMMFWYRQQPGQSLTLIATANQGSEATYESGFVIDKFPISRPNLTFSTLTVSNMSPEDSSIYLCSVVGGTDIMNTEAFFGQGTRLTVV.

The chain has TRBV20-1 and TRBJ1-1; TRBD1 matches at 11 bases. The V and J ends lost 5 bases and 4 bases, in that order; junction bases with no gene match: 9. The germline V gene has CDR1 DFQATT and CDR2 SNEGSKA (reference sequence). The CDR3 covers 15 residues. CDR3 loop: CSAPPRGQGGTEAFF. CDR3 nucleotides: TGCAGTGCTCCACCCCGGGGACAGGGGGGCACTGAAGCTTTCTTT.

CDR3 amino acids: CASSLPSGGRDTQYF. CDR3 bases: TGTGCCAGCAGCCTACCTAGCGGGGGGAGAGATACGCAGTATTTT. V usage is TRBV4-2 and J usage is TRBJ2-3, with TRBD2 matching over 11 bases. The junction had 5 bases not matched to a gene; V was cut back by 4 bases and J by 5 bases. This CDR3 spans 15 amino acids. Per germline, CDR1 LGHNA and CDR2 YNFKEQ.

The chain employs TRBV29-1 and TRBJ1-1, with a possible D match to TRBD1 (6 bases). V was cut by 6 bases and J by 8 bases, with 10 bases left in between. The CDR3 extends over 10 amino acids. Germline V gives CDR1 SQVTM, CDR2 ANQGSEA. DNA of the CDR3: TGCAGCGTCAACAGGGCGGAAGCTTTCTTT. It specifies CSVNRAEAFF.

The sample holds many counts of this clonotype. This chain uses TRBV5-1 with TRBJ2-1, with TRBD2 as a possible D gene (5 bases). Germline CDR1 SGHRS, CDR2 YFSETQ. With 4 bases removed from V and 7 bases from J, the gap between germline ends came to 18 bases. This CDR3 contains 15 residues. The CDR3 sequence is CASSLVPSIWNEQFF. CDR3 bases: TGCGCCAGCAGCCTGGTCCCTAGCATTTGGAATGAGCAGTTCTTC.